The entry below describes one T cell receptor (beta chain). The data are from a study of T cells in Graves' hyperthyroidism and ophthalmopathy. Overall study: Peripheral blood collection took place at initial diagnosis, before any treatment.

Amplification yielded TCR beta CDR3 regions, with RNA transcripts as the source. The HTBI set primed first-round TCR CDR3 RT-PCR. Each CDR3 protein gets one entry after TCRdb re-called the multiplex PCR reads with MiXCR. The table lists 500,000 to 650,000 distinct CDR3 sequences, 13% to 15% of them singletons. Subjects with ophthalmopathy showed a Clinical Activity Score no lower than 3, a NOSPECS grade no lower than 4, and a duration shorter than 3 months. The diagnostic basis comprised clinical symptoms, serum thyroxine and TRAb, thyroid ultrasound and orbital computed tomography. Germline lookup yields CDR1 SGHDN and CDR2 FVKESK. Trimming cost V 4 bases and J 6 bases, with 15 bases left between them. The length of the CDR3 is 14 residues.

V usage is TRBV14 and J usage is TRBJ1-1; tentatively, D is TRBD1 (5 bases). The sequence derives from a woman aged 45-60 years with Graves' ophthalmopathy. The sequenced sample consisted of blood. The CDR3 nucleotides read TGTGCCAGCAGCCCCTACGGGACTGAGTCTGAAGCTTTCTTT. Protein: CASSPYGTESEAFF.